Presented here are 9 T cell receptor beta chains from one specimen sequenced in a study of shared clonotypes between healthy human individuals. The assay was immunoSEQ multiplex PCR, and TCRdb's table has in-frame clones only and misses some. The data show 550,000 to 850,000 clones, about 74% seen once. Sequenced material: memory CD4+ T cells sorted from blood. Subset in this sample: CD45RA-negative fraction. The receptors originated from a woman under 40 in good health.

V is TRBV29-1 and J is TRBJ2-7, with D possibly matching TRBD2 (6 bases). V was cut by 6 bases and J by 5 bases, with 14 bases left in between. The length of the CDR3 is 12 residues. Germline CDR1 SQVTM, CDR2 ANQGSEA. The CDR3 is CSVGTPKDEQYF. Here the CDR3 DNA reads TGCAGCGTAGGGACTCCAAAGGACGAGCAGTACTTC.

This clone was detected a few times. The CDR3 nucleotides are TGTGCCAGCAGGGGAGACCACCCAAGCTCCTACAATGAGCAGTTCTTC. It yields the protein CASRGDHPSSYNEQFF. This chain uses TRBV6-6 with TRBJ2-1; TRBD2 might be the D (5 bases). CDR3 length equals 16 residues. Per the germline V gene, CDR1 is MNHNY and CDR2 is SVGAGI (reference sequence). The ends were cut back, 6 bases at V and 0 bases at J, with 15 bases in the middle.

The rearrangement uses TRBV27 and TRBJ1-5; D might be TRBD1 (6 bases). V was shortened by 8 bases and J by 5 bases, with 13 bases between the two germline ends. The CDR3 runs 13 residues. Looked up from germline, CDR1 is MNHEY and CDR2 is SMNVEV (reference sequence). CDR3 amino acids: CASAWGHHQPQHF. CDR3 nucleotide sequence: TGTGCCAGCGCTTGGGGGCATCATCAGCCCCAGCATTTT.

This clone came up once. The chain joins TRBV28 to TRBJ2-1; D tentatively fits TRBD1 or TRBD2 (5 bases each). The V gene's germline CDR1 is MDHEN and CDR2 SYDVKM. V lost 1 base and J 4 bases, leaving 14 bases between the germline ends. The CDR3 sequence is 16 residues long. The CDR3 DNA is TGTGCCAGCAGTTTATCGGGGACGCCGGTGTACAATGAGCAGTTCTTC. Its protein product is CASSLSGTPVYNEQFF.

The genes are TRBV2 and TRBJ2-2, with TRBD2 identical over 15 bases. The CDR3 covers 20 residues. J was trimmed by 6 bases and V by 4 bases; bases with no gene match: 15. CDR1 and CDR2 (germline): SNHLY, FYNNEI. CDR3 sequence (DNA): TGTGCCAGCAGTGCATCACCCCGGACTAGCGGGAGGGTCGGTTCCGGGGAGCTGTTTTTT. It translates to CASSASPRTSGRVGSGELFF. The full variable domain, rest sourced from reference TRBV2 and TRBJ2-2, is EPEVTQTPSHQVTQMGQEVILRCVPISNHLYFYWYRQILGQKVEFLVSFYNNEISEKSEIFDDQFSVERPDGSNFTLKIRSTKLEDSAMYFCASSASPRTSGRVGSGELFFGEGSRLTVL.

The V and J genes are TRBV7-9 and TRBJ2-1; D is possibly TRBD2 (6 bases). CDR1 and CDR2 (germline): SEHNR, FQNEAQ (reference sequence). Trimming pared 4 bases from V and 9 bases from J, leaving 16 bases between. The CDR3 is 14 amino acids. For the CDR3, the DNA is TGTGCCAGCAGCTCCGTAATCCGGGAGAGTGAGCAGTTCTTC. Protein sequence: CASSSVIRESEQFF.

In nucleotides, the CDR3 is TGTGCCAGCAGTTTGCTGGCGTCAGATACGCAGTATTTT. This gives the protein CASSLLASDTQYF. The rearrangement uses TRBV28 and TRBJ2-3; no reliable D call. V lost 3 bases, J lost 4 bases, and 8 bases lay in between. The CDR3 is 13 residues long. Germline loops: CDR1 MDHEN, CDR2 SYDVKM.

DNA of the CDR3: TGTGCCAGCTCACCACCGGTTGGGGAATTAGGTTACAATGAGCAGTTCTTC. Translated: CASSPPVGELGYNEQFF. The chain recombines TRBV18 with TRBJ2-1; no definite D call. This CDR3 has 17 amino acids. Germline V gene lookup returns CDR1 KGHSH and CDR2 LQKENI. Between the trimmed V and J ends, which lost 0 bases and 4 bases, there was a span of 16 bases.

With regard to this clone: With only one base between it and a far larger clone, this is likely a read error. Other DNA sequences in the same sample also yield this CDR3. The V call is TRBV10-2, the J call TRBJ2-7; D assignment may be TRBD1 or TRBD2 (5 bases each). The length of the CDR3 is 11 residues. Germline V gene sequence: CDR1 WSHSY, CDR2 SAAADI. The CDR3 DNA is TGCGCCAGCAGGGGGACCAACGAACAGTACTTC. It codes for CASRGTNEQYF.